The source of this T cell receptor beta chain is a study of shared clonotypes between healthy human individuals (dated by TCRdb to 2018 to 2021). About the study as a whole: Two women and a few men aged 18 to 49 years were included in the cohort. For each donor, CD4 naive and CD4 memory were each run on three plates, CD8 naive on two plates, and CD8 memory on one plate. To estimate repertoire size and how much clonotype sharing occurs between individuals, the study deeply sequenced the blood TCR repertoires of several healthy adults. To increase sequencing depth and limit assay-specific biases, TCR repertoire library preparation and sequencing were carried out by different laboratories using diverse techniques. Leukapheresis yielded between about 0.9 and 10 billion PBMCs per donor. Paper-wide results and their limitations: Naive subsets generally had larger estimated clonotype richness than memory subsets did. Pairwise subsampling indicated that sequencing depth was expected to affect the degree of clonotype sharing among donors. Incomplete sequencing was indicated by rarefaction of sorted-subset datasets, despite the large sequencing depth. The small number of donors limited the genetic and exposure-history diversity represented. Clonotypes shared by all four sorted-subset donors showed higher generation probabilities than non-shared clonotypes. Roughly 5.2% of naive CD4, roughly 3.5% of naive CD8, 2% to 2.5% of memory CD4, and over 0.35% of memory CD8 clonotypes were shared across a handful of donors. Sampling was restricted to blood, and TCR repertoires in tissues likely differ from the TCR repertoires found in blood.

The germline V gene sets CDR1 to SGHVS and CDR2 to FNYEAQ. V trim: 5 bases; J trim: 4 bases; unmatched bases: 22. The CDR3, from cysteine to phenylalanine, totals 20 residues. This entry keeps only the CDR3 DNA: 60 bases, framed from base 1. The donors were healthy, HIV-negative adults who had no recently reported acute infections or vaccinations. Only Caucasian adults living in Nashville, Tennessee, USA were represented among the donors. CD4+ T cells were enriched by magnetic negative selection; naive cells were then positively selected on CD45RA, and the negative fraction formed the memory subset. Blood was collected by leukapheresis, and PBMCs were isolated by Ficoll-Histopaque density gradient centrifugation and then cryopreserved in liquid nitrogen vapor phase. Analytical flow cytometry was used to check the purity and quantity of every magnetically sorted T cell population. Each sorted fraction had its genomic DNA isolated and then quantified by UV absorbance on a Nanodrop 2000c.

Using the deep immunoSEQ assay, TCR CDR3 regions were amplified from genomic DNA by multiplex PCR. Genomic DNA extracted from each cell subset was distributed evenly over all wells of several immunoSEQ 96-well plates, and each plate served as one replicate. For sorted subsets, roughly 200 ng of genomic DNA, equivalent to 25,000 to 35,000 T cell genomes, went into each replicate PCR. The purified libraries were quantified using a Qubit 3.0 fluorometer, sized with a Bioanalyzer 2100, and then quantified again using the KAPA Library Quantification kit. A separate single-read 150-cycle Illumina NextSeq 550 flow cell was used to sequence each immunoSEQ 96-well plate. Per the source publication's procedure: Because the immunoSEQ output included only junctional sequences and no quality scores, the filtering could not be the same as the filtering used for full-length reads. To assign V/J genes and CDR3, sequences were annotated using PyIR, a Python wrapper for IgBLAST v1.9, with IMGT germline references. Reads with weak V/J assignments (E-value above 1e-6), missing CDR3, stop codons, out-of-frame junctions, or ambiguous translated residues were removed. V3J clonotypes were defined as sequences sharing an identical inferred V gene, J gene, and CDR3 amino acid sequence. Percentage overlap between repertoires was calculated by dividing the number of shared unique clonotypes by the size of the smaller repertoire. Repertoire richness was assessed with RTK rarefaction, the Chao1 estimator, and Recon v2.1 estimates of unobserved clonotypes. For all TCRbeta clonotypes obtained by the gDNA method from a handful of donors, generation probabilities were computed with OLGA. TCRdb took over this immuneACCESS table, retaining in-frame rearrangements with V and J assigned. Such tables are incomplete; in checked studies, under half of the missing clones stem from an unresolved V gene, and the remainder is unexplained. That table gives V, J and clone size, and the DNA gave D and trimming. This sample gives 2 million to 2.5 million clones in total; around 95% of them show up just once. The ten largest clones represent 0.1% to 0.15% of the sample.

For this clone: Its antigen remains unidentified. No per-base quality is available; no much larger clone lies one base away.

This clonotype was obtained from a man aged 18 to 29 in good health. Here the chain combines TRBV7-6 and TRBJ2-2; 7 central bases correspond to TRBD1. Sequenced: naive CD4+ T cells sorted from blood. The cell subset or site tag for this specimen amounts to: CD45RA+ positively selected. The CDR3 region: CASSARDSLFVGSGTGELFF. The DNA is TGTGCCAGCAGCGCCCGGGACAGCCTGTTCGTGGGGTCGGGCACCGGGGAGCTGTTTTTT.